The 5 T cell receptor beta chains reported below all come from one sample, sequenced in a study of blood T cell repertoires in COVID-19. The data were produced by immunoSEQ multiplex PCR, yet TCRdb's version contains in-frame clones alone and is incomplete. The data hold 150,000 to 200,000 clones, with approximately 82% observed a single time. Sequencing was done on a sample of PBMCs or T cells enriched from blood (not recorded which). These receptors were collected from a woman between 45 and 60 years old who had recovered from COVID-19.

This clone was counted once. The rearrangement links TRBV5-1 to TRBJ1-4, with 12 bases aligning to TRBD1. V was pared by 0 bases and J by 7 bases, with 13 bases of the junction left unmatched. Germline V CDR1 and CDR2: SGHRS, YFSETQ. The CDR3 runs 19 residues. The CDR3 spells CASSLGTNTGTGGLEKLFF. The CDR3 coding sequence is TGCGCCAGCAGCTTGGGAACAAACACCGGGACAGGGGGCCTTGAAAAACTGTTTTTT.

The V and J genes are TRBV7-2 and TRBJ2-1; 14 bases are shared with TRBD2. Germline assignment: CDR1 SGHTA and CDR2 FQGNSA. The CDR3 runs to 17 residues. The CDR3 loop reads CAGRVGTSGGAYNEQFF. The CDR3, as DNA: TGTGCTGGGAGGGTGGGGACTAGCGGGGGTGCTTACAATGAGCAGTTCTTC.

The table lists this clone with a count of one. The chain uses TRBV29-1 and TRBJ2-1, with 14 bases matching TRBD2. This CDR3 spans 18 amino acids. The J segment lost 2 bases and the V segment lost 5 bases, leaving 11 bases of the junction unmatched. Per the germline V gene, CDR1 is SQVTM and CDR2 is ANQGSEA. CDR3 sequence (DNA): TGCAGCGTTATGGGACTAGCGGGAGTCGAAAAAGCCTACAATGAGCAGTTCTTC. The encoded protein is CSVMGLAGVEKAYNEQFF.

The chain recombines TRBV6-5 with TRBJ1-4; possible D gene TRBD1, 5 bases. Germline loops: CDR1 MNHEY, CDR2 SVGAGI. This CDR3 has 14 amino acids. Deletions cut 7 bases from V and 6 bases from J, with 15 bases between. The CDR3 region is CASTAGQGHEKLFF. The CDR3 bases are TGTGCCAGCACGGCCGGGCAGGGCCATGAAAAACTGTTTTTT.

This clone occurred a few times. This chain links TRBV5-4 with TRBJ1-6; maybe TRBD1 (5 bases). Trimming took 0 bases from V and 7 from J, leaving 17 bases between them. The CDR3 extends over 17 amino acids. CDR1 SGHNT and CDR2 YYREEE come from the germline V gene (reference sequence). The CDR3: CASSLGGRPSGNSPLHF. CDR3 bases: TGTGCCAGCAGCTTGGGGGGCAGGCCTTCAGGAAATTCACCCCTCCACTTT.